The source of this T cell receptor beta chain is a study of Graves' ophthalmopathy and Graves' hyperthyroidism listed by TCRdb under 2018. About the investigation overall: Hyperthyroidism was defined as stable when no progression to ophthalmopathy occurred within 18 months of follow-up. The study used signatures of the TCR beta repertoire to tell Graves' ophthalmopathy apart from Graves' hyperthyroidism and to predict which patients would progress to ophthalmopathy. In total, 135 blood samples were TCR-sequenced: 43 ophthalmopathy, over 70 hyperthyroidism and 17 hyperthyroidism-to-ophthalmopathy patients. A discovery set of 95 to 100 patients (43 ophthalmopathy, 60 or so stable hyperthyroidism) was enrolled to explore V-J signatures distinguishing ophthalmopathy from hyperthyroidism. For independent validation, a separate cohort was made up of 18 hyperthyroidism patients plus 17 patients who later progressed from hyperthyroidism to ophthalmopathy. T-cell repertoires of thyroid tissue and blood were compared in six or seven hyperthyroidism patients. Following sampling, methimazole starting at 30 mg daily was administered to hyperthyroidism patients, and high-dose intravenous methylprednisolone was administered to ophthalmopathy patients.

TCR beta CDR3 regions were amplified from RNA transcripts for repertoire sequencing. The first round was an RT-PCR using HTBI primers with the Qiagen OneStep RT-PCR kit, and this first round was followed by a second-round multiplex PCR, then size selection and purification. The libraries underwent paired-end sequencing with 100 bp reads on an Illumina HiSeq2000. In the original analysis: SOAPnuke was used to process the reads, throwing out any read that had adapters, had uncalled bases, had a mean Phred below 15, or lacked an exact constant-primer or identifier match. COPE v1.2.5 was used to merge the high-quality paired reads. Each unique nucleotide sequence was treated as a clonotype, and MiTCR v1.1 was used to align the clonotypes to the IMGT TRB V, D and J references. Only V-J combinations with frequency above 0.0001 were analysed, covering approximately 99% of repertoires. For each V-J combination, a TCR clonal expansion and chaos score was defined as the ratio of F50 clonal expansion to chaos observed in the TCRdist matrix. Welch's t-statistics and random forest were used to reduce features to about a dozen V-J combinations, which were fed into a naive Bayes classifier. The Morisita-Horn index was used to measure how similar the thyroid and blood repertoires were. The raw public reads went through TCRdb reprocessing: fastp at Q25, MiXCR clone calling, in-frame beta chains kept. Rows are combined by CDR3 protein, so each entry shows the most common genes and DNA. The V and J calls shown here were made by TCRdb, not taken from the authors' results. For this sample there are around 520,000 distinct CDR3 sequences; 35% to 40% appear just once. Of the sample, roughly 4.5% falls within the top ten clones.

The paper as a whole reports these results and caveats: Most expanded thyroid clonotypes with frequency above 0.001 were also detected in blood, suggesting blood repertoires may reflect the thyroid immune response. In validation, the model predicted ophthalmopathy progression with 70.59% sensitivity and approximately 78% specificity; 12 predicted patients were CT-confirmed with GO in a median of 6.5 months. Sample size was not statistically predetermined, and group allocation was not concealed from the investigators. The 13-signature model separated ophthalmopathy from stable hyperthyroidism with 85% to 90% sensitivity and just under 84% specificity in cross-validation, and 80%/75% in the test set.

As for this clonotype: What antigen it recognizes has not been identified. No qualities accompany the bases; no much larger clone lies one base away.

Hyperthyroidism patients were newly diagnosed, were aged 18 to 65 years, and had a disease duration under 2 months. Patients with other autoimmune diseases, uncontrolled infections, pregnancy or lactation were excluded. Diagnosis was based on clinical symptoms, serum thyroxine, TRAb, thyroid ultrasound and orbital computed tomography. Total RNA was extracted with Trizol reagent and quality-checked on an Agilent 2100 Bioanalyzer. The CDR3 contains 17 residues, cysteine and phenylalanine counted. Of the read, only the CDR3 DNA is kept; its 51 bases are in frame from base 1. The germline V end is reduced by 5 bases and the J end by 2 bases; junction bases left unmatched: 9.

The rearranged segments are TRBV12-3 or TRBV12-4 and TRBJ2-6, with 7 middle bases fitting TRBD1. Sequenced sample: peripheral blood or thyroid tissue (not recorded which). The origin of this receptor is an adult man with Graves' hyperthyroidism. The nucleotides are TGTGCCAGCAGTCTGAACAGGGGATACCCTGGGGCCAACGTCCTGACTTTC. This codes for CASSLNRGYPGANVLTF.